This TCR beta chain was sequenced for a study of CD8 T cells in ankylosing spondylitis. Study-level results: Reactive arthritis synovial fluid and blood previously showed some of these motif variants. Blood from ankylosing spondylitis patients appeared to carry a characteristic roughly 8-variant TCR beta motif. Disease-linked clones were found to be CD8+ and relatively rare in peripheral blood.

The CDR3 runs to 13 residues. Looked up from germline, CDR1 is SGHTS and CDR2 is YDEGEE. Molecular-barcoded quantitative 5'-RACE produced these TCR beta libraries. TCRdb re-analysed the 5' RACE reads in MiXCR, keeping a single row per CDR3 protein. The sample lists some 120,000 distinct CDR3 sequences, approximately 13% seen once, with under 3% in the top ten. Comments on this clonotype: As yet, its antigen is unknown. A much more abundant neighbour one base away suggests this may be a read error.

This sequence joins TRBV5-8 and TRBJ1-1; 8 bases align to TRBD1. This receptor was taken from a female donor with ankylosing spondylitis or in good health (not recorded which). The sequenced sample was blood, either unsorted or a sorted T cell fraction (not recorded which). CDR3 nucleotides: TGTGCCAGCGGCTTGAACAGGGGGACTGAAGCTTTCTTT. Translating it yields CASGLNRGTEAFF.